This TCR beta chain was documented in a study of cytomegalovirus exposure and HLA in healthy donors (dated by TCRdb to about 2017). The study in broad terms: In an earlier analysis of under 600 of the donors, 250 to 300 Gb of sequence data and approximately 100 million unique TCR beta sequences from approximately 180 million T cells were reported. Roughly 5 DR-DQ haplotypes were treated as single units for association and clustering because of strong linkage in the cohort. Among around 400 genotyped donors of the cohort, an average of roughly 240,000 unique TCR beta nucleotide sequences were sequenced per donor, roughly 18% of them non-productive. An early release that covered several hundred HLA-typed donors contained about 300 gigabases of sequencing data and tens of millions of unique TCR sequences. The genetic ancestry cluster associated with self-reported Caucasian donors included over 80% of the approximately 410 genotyped donors. Both class I and class II loci were covered by HLA typing, at four-digit resolution. Every repertoire in the discovery cohort had been generated on one and the same sequencing platform. The study profiled the T cell repertoires of under 850 subjects by immunosequencing and related them to cytomegalovirus serostatus. The study combined high-throughput TCR immunosequencing, statistical association of individual TCRs with disease status, and machine learning to predict cytomegalovirus infection status. Donor age, sex, ethnicity and CMV serostatus were compiled together with the repertoire data. An earlier analysis of several hundred of the donors applied high-throughput TCR beta sequencing to assess whether each TCR beta V gene segment acted as functional or pseudogenic. Besides the first cohort of under 700 subjects, a separate validation cohort made up of roughly 120 different subjects was used. The study aimed to test whether signatures of past pathogen exposure could be identified by cataloging public T cell receptors. Genome-wide SNP genotypes for about 55% of the 666 donors were used in a later genetic analysis, which treated that subset as a discovery cohort. The later analysis used no new phenotypic data to find candidate immune exposures, relying instead on TCR beta sequences and their occurrence across donors. A later analysis re-analyzed previously published TCR beta repertoires from hundreds of donors and added high-resolution HLA genotyping to study TCR occurrence patterns. Typing coverage varied by locus: roughly 620-640 donors for A, B, C, DRB1 and DQB1; roughly 520 for DQA1; more than 600 for DPA1; around 490 for DPB1.

The germline V gene specifies KGHSH as CDR1 and LQKENI as CDR2. The CDR3 sequence holds 16 residues, the cysteine and phenylalanine included. The retained sequence is limited to the CDR3, 48 bases, with the frame set at the first base. Relative to germline, V is missing 3 bases and J is missing 3 bases, with 7 bases of the junction outside any gene match. Results the study describes overall, beyond this receptor: It was suggested by the authors that the approach could potentially be generalized to other disease states and immunological phenotypes. Specific HLA alleles were associated with around 18,000 TCR beta sequences at a false discovery rate of 0.05 in a later analysis. The earlier analysis of about 600 of the donors excluded about 16 rarely observed V segments, including chromosome 9 orphons, because counts were too low. In a later analysis, TCR association rates were found to vary across HLA loci, with the most associated TCRs seen for DRB1 alleles and the fewest for HLA-C alleles. Because HLA typing was unavailable for some donors at each locus, only the typed subset was used in association tests. Correlated functional status among segregating V segments might reflect linkage disequilibrium, but an unknown experimental factor could not be ruled out. The presence/absence analyses assumed that sequencing depth was roughly uniform across donors, and that assumption may not be true. The study gave a list of under 200 TCR beta chains associated with cytomegalovirus. An association between a missense DCLRE1C variant and V-gene and J-gene trimming of TCR beta chains was found in a later genetic analysis and replicated in an independent cohort. Because the 87-base-pair reads could not distinguish some IMGT-functional V segments, including TRBV6-2 and TRBV6-3, those segments were excluded. Several of the top co-occurrence clusters appeared to be linked to parvovirus B19, influenza, CMV and Epstein-Barr virus, according to a later analysis. While some public TCRs were present in many individuals, most TCR sequences turned up only very rarely across donors. Strong co-occurrence of HLA alleles, especially DR and DQ, made assigning TCR associations to individual alleles difficult. In a later genetic analysis, fewer N-insertions in productive TCRs were reported among donors in an Asian-associated ancestry cluster than the roughly 670-donor mean. In an earlier analysis of approximately 590 of the donors, most TCR beta V segments were observed in productive rearrangements about 87% or about 30% of the time, broadly matching IMGT annotations. Compared with equally common non-associated chains, HLA-associated TCR beta chains in a later analysis were more clonally expanded and had lower generation probabilities. A group of highly shared sequence variants was considered likely to be a technical artifact of the sequencing pipeline. For the cohort, immune exposure information was limited to CMV serostatus. A further reported finding was that TCR beta sequences accurately predicted the HLA-A and HLA-B alleles for most subjects in the first cohort. In a later analysis, most CMV-associated TCR beta chains were found to appear HLA-restricted, with HLA associations seemingly driven largely by CMV exposure. A few of the identified cytomegalovirus-associated TCR beta chains were confirmed in vitro to be specific for cytomegalovirus antigens. This cohort had only TCR beta chains sequenced, and the lack of alpha or paired-chain data limited which features could be detected. The classifier was reported to diagnose cytomegalovirus status with high specificity and sensitivity in both the original cohort and the validation cohort.

This clone was observed once. Its antigen specificity is not known. It has no much larger one-base neighbor in the sample; base qualities were not kept. The cohort was made up of hundreds of healthy bone marrow donors. All cohort members were sampled while nominally healthy, although unrecorded immune exposures were likely present. The donor was CMV seropositive and belonged to the group of 270 or so seropositive cohort members. A peripheral blood sample was collected from each donor, and TCR beta sequencing was performed on peripheral blood mononuclear cells. Genomic DNA extraction from the blood cell samples was performed with the Qiagen DNeasy Blood Extraction Kit. The receptor library was made with the immunoSEQ multiplex PCR assay. A mixture of 60 forward primers for TCR Vbeta segments and 13 reverse primers for TCR Jbeta segments was used in the multiplex PCR. Amplification of the CDR3 region of rearranged TCR beta genes was performed with a multiplex PCR assay on genomic DNA. On the Illumina HiSeq System, the amplified TCR beta libraries were sequenced as 87-base-pair reads. In the authors' own workflow: In a later analysis, tens of millions of unique TCR beta chains were counted across the approximately 620 repertoires, and roughly 11 million of these chains were shared by at least two donors. Raw reads were error-corrected and collapsed into unique sequences with a nearest-neighbor algorithm that merged closely related sequences to remove PCR and sequencing errors. V, D and J gene segments were assigned by aligning CDR3 sequences to IMGT reference sequences. For a sequence to be retained, a match of at least six nucleotides was required to both a V gene segment and a J gene segment. Rearrangements were classified as productive when the CDR3 lacked stop codons and remained in frame with V and J, and all other rearrangements were classified as non-productive. Following IMGT convention, CDR3 was defined as the stretch from the second conserved V-encoded cysteine up to the conserved J-encoded phenylalanine. In an earlier analysis of roughly 580 of the donors, sequences lacking an unambiguous match to a single V gene segment were excluded. In an earlier analysis of roughly 500 of the donors, V segments were called functional above 56.7% productive rearrangements and were called segregating when the between-donor standard deviation exceeded 5%. To diagnose cytomegalovirus status from the catalog of TCR beta chain sequences, a statistical classification framework was built. A later analysis assigned V and J genes by comparing TCR nucleotide sequences with IMGT/GENE-DB human TR gene sequences. In a later analysis, CDR3 sequences and most-parsimonious VDJ recombination scenarios were assigned using the TCRdist pipeline. In a later analysis, each TCR beta chain was defined by its CDR3 amino acid sequence together with its V-gene family, and reads lacking a unique V-gene family were excluded. In a later analysis, 450 to 600 highly shared, low-generation-probability nucleotide sequences were removed to address suspected cross-contamination and a sequencing artifact. A later analysis calculated a clonal expansion index for each public chain from normalized within-repertoire ranks of inferred template counts. In a later analysis, generation probabilities were computed using a VDJ recombination model fitted to out-of-frame rearrangements, and the results were checked against IGoR. In a later analysis, hypergeometric tests were used to score TCR-TCR, TCR-HLA and TCR-CMV co-occurrence, with a repertoire-size bias correction applied to TCR pairs. A later analysis estimated false discovery rates by permuting HLA or CMV assignments 20 times. In a later analysis, co-occurring TCRs were grouped using DBSCAN, and TCRdist sequence similarity was added for clustering within HLA-allele-positive subsets. Repertoires with fewer than 30,000 or more than 120,000 public chains were left out of co-occurrence clustering, as were about five repertoires with anomalous nucleotide sharing. The source is immuneACCESS, and TCRdb retained only in-frame sequences with V and J called. Part of the clones is not carried over; for the studies checked, unresolved V genes explain less than half of this, and the remainder is unexplained. That table furnishes V, J and clone size, whereas the DNA furnished D and trimming. This sample has under 85,000 clones in its table, and 74% of those were observed once. The ten biggest clones cover about 20% of the sample.

The sample was PBMCs. The sequence is built from TRBV18 and TRBJ2-7, with 11 bases in between that match TRBD2. This sequence was found in a woman aged 30 to 39 in good health and CMV-seropositive. The DNA sequence is as follows: TGTGCCAGCTCACCCACCCTAGCGGGAGGAAGCTACGAGCAGTACTTC. Translated, this gives CASSPTLAGGSYEQYF.